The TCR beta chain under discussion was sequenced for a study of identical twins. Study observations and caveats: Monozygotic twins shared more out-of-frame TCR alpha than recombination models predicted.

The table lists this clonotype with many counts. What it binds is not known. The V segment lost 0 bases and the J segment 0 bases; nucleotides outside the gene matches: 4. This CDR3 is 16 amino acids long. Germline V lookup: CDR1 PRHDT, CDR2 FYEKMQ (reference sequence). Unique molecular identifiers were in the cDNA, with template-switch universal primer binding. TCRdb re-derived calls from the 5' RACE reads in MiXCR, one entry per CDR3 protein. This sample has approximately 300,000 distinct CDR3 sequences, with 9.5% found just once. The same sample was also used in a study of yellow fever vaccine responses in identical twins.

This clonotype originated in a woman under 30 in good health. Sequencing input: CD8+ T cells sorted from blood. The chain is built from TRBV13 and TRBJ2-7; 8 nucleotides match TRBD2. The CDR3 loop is CASSLGAGGSSYEQYF. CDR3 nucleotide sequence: TGTGCCAGCAGCTTAGGTGCGGGAGGATCCTCCTACGAGCAGTACTTC.